The rows below give T cell receptor beta chains drawn from one sample of a study of T-cell reconstitution after alpha-beta-depleted transplantation in children. Via MiXCR, TCRdb re-called the PCR reads, giving one row per CDR3 protein. The repertoire consists of about 440,000 distinct CDR3 sequences, with about 45% occurring once and the leading ten covering 27%. The sample consisted of PBMCs, taken before TCRalphabeta/CD19-depleted stem cell transplant. The receptors were gathered from a girl under 10 years old with aplastic anemia, due to receive a stem cell transplant. Each CDR3 is given with its conserved first and last residue. Each record gives: D gene, V gene, CDR3 protein. D genes are given only for firm matches.

d_gene: -
v_gene: TRBV4-1
CDR3aa: CASSQGWLNEQFF

d_gene: TRBD2
v_gene: TRBV5-1
CDR3aa: CASSLVRGTTGELFF

d_gene: -
v_gene: TRBV10-2
CDR3aa: CASSESAVNQPQHF

d_gene: TRBD2
v_gene: TRBV9
CDR3aa: CASSLSGRANEQYF

d_gene: -
v_gene: TRBV20-1
CDR3aa: CSALGFWSYNEQFF

d_gene: TRBD1
v_gene: TRBV7-3
CDR3aa: CASSQGDTYEQYF

d_gene: TRBD1
v_gene: TRBV7-2
CDR3aa: CASSLPGTATNEKLFF

d_gene: -
v_gene: TRBV5-1
CDR3aa: CASSLAPRGTGANVLTF

d_gene: TRBD1
v_gene: TRBV28
CDR3aa: CASSLKRDSLYEQYF

d_gene: -
v_gene: TRBV12-3/TRBV12-4
CDR3aa: CASSYGVNYGYTF

d_gene: -
v_gene: TRBV28
CDR3aa: CASSLRAGSSGNTIYF

d_gene: TRBD2
v_gene: TRBV30
CDR3aa: CAWSGLAGGPYEQYF

d_gene: -
v_gene: TRBV27
CDR3aa: CASSKLHSTENEQYF

d_gene: TRBD1
v_gene: TRBV20-1
CDR3aa: CSARDAHRDRLRKLFF

d_gene: TRBD1
v_gene: TRBV20-1
CDR3aa: CSAWDRAETQYF

d_gene: TRBD1
v_gene: TRBV7-9
CDR3aa: CASSLTGGQEKLFF

d_gene: TRBD2
v_gene: TRBV29-1
CDR3aa: CSVGVAGDYNEQFF

d_gene: -
v_gene: TRBV6-6
CDR3aa: CASSPPPTGELFF

d_gene: -
v_gene: TRBV4-1
CDR3aa: CASSQDPRQPNLNTGELFF

d_gene: -
v_gene: TRBV27
CDR3aa: CASSFGLTGRMSTDTQYF

d_gene: -
v_gene: TRBV6-1
CDR3aa: CASSPPTSGTGELFF

d_gene: -
v_gene: TRBV5-1
CDR3aa: CASSLVQGATEAFF

d_gene: -
v_gene: TRBV20-1
CDR3aa: CSARRAGNEQYF

d_gene: -
v_gene: TRBV20-1
CDR3aa: CSARGGGDYNEQFF

d_gene: TRBD1
v_gene: TRBV20-1
CDR3aa: CSAGQTGRTGNTIYF

d_gene: -
v_gene: TRBV7-2
CDR3aa: CASSLHGGSNTEAFF

d_gene: -
v_gene: TRBV7-8
CDR3aa: CASNELGSNQPQHF

d_gene: -
v_gene: TRBV15
CDR3aa: CATSRAGSDQETQYF

d_gene: -
v_gene: TRBV12-3/TRBV12-4
CDR3aa: CASSLGSAEAFF

d_gene: TRBD2
v_gene: TRBV7-2
CDR3aa: CASSLGLAAYQETQYF

d_gene: -
v_gene: TRBV12-3/TRBV12-4
CDR3aa: CASSFGGRGALLNTEAFF

d_gene: TRBD2
v_gene: TRBV3-1
CDR3aa: CASSLRRAGALGDNEQFF

d_gene: -
v_gene: TRBV5-6
CDR3aa: CASSRGWSEQFF

d_gene: -
v_gene: TRBV10-3
CDR3aa: CATHPGSSYNEQFF

d_gene: -
v_gene: TRBV10-3
CDR3aa: CAISEYGRTEQFF

d_gene: -
v_gene: TRBV10-2
CDR3aa: CASSGHPYEQYF

d_gene: TRBD2
v_gene: TRBV7-3
CDR3aa: CASSLEGLPYNEQFF

d_gene: TRBD1
v_gene: TRBV29-1
CDR3aa: CSVDTGEETQYF

d_gene: -
v_gene: TRBV6-6
CDR3aa: CASTGQINEQFF

d_gene: TRBD2
v_gene: TRBV20-1
CDR3aa: CSARTPGLAGERPGELFF

d_gene: -
v_gene: TRBV15
CDR3aa: CATSTGGPEQYF

d_gene: -
v_gene: TRBV18
CDR3aa: CASSPGDLGTEAFF

d_gene: -
v_gene: TRBV10-3
CDR3aa: CAIQGVNTEAFF

d_gene: -
v_gene: TRBV11-1
CDR3aa: CASSQRVRNTEAFF

d_gene: -
v_gene: TRBV24-1
CDR3aa: CATSDLDRTDTQYF

d_gene: -
v_gene: TRBV7-2
CDR3aa: CASSLKPGGYTF

d_gene: -
v_gene: TRBV5-6
CDR3aa: CASSFWTERSRETQYF

d_gene: -
v_gene: TRBV2
CDR3aa: CASSKDQAYGYTF

d_gene: TRBD2
v_gene: TRBV3-1
CDR3aa: CASSQEPGRAKNEQLF